Listed here is a single T cell receptor (beta chain). V gave up 3 bases and J gave up 0 bases, with 8 bases separating them. CDR3 size: 15 residues. From germline, CDR1 is MNHNY and CDR2 SVGAGI (reference sequence). One entry per CDR3 protein, called by TCRdb with MiXCR from the PCR reads. The sample yields approximately 320,000 distinct CDR3 sequences, roughly a quarter seen once. This record belongs to a study of molecular identifiers for immune sequencing clone quantification. The sequenced material came from naive CD8+ T cells from blood, with Jurkat cell RNA spiked in. Subset indicated: FACS-sorted CD8+CD4-CCR7+CD45RA+ naive T cells. The receptor's source is a human donor in good health. Some libraries in this study had Jurkat cell RNA spiked in. The J gene is TRBJ1-4, the V gene TRBV6-6; D call uncertain. CDR3 in DNA: TGTGCCAGCAGTTATGTTCAGCCAACTAATGAAAAACTGTTTTTT. It codes for CASSYVQPTNEKLFF.